This T cell receptor (beta chain) was sequenced for a study of response to subunit inactivated influenza vaccine. This clonotype has a handful of counts. This CDR3 contains 12 residues. After removal of 4 bases from V and 8 bases from J, the junction contained 4 bases not matched to a gene. Germline lookup yields CDR1 DFQATT and CDR2 SNEGSKA (reference sequence). TCRdb fed the RT-PCR reads into MiXCR, producing one record per CDR3 protein. The sample lists roughly 540,000 distinct CDR3 sequences, around 25% seen once, with about 2.8% in the top ten. The same data also went into a second study, on T cells expressing NK-cell markers. From that second work: Generation of TCR beta cDNA was performed by 5'RACE template switching incorporating UMIs. Several experiments added an anti-gamma-delta TCR antibody to sort only alpha-beta TCR T cells. In a group of about 6 donors, dominant NKG2C+ clonotypes represented about 1.0-7.5% of CD8+ T cells.

Specimen: CD4+ T cells sorted from PBMCs, collected 11 to 12 days after vaccination. This chain links TRBV20-1 with TRBJ2-1; 8 positions match TRBD2. The TCR originated in a man aged 50 or older who received an inactivated influenza vaccine. The chain's CDR3 is CSANSGEYEQFF. The CDR3 nucleotides are TGCAGTGCTAATAGCGGGGAGTATGAGCAGTTCTTC.